This T cell receptor beta chain was found in a study of radiation and T cells in renal cell carcinoma. Time point meaning: baseline pretreatment blood. Specified treatment: 15 Gy SBRT to primary tumor, nephrectomy 4 weeks later. Generated by immunoSEQ multiplex PCR, the TCRdb table keeps only in-frame clones and is missing some. The sample lists over 85,000 clones; over 65% were seen once. The germline CDR1 and CDR2 sequences are SGHRS and YFSETQ. The ends were cut back, 0 bases at V and 0 bases at J, with 10 bases in the middle. The CDR3 extends over 15 amino acids. This clonotype was obtained from a man aged 55-75 years with renal cell carcinoma. This specimen was blood, taken from a patient whose treatment included radiotherapy and nephrectomy. The chain recombines TRBV5-1 with TRBJ2-7; D unclear. The CDR3 region is CASSLDGTSSYEQYF. The CDR3 DNA is TGCGCCAGCAGCTTGGACGGAACGAGCTCCTACGAGCAGTACTTC.